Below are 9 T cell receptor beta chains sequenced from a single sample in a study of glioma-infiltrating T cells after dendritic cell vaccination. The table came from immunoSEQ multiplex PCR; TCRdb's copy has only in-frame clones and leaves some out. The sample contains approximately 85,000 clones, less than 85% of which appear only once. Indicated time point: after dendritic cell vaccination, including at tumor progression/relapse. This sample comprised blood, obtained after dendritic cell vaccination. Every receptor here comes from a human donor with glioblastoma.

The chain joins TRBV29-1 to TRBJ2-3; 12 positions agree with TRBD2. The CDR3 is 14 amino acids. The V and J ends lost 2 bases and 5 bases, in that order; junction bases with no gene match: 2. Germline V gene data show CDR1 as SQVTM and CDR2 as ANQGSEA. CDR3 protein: CSVETSGGLDTQYF. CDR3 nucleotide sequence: TGCAGCGTTGAAACTAGCGGGGGGTTAGATACGCAGTATTTT.

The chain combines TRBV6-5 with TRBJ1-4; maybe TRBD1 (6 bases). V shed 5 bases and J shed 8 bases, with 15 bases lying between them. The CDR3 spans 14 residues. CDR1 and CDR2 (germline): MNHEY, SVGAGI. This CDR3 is CASSTGQSAEKLFF. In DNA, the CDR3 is TGTGCCAGCAGTACTGGACAGTCTGCCGAAAAACTGTTTTTT.

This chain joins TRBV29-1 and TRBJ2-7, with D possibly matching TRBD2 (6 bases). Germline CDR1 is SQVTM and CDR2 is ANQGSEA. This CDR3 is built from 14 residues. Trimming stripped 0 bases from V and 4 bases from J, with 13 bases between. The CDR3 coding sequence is TGCAGCGTTGAAGATGGCGGGACTCCGTACGAGCAGTACTTC. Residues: CSVEDGGTPYEQYF.

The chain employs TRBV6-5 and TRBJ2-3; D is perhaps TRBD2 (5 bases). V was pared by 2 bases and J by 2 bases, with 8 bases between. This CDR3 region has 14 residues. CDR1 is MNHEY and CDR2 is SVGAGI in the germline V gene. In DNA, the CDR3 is TGTGCCAGCAGTTACGAACGGGACACAGATACGCAGTATTTT. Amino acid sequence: CASSYERDTDTQYF.

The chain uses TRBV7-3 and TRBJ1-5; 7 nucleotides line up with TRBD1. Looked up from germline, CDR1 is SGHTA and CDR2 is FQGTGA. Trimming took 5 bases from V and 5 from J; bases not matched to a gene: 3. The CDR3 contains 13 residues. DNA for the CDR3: TGTGCCAGCAGCCGGACAGGTGATCAGCCCCAGCATTTT. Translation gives CASSRTGDQPQHF. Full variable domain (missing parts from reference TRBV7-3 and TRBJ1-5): GAGVSQTPSNKVTEKGKYVELRCDPISGHTALYWYRQSLGQGPEFLIYFQGTGAADDSGLPNDRFFAVRPEGSVSTLKIQRTERGDSAVYLCASSRTGDQPQHFGDGTRLSIL.

The CDR3: CASSIQRGASGELFF. The CDR3 DNA sequence: TGTGCCAGTAGTATACAGCGGGGGGCGTCGGGGGAGCTGTTTTTT. The J gene is TRBJ2-2, the V gene TRBV19, with 9 bases fitting TRBD2. Trimming cost V 2 bases and J 8 bases; bases outside gene matches: 6. In germline, CDR1 is LNHDA, CDR2 SQIVND (reference sequence). The CDR3 is 15 amino acids.

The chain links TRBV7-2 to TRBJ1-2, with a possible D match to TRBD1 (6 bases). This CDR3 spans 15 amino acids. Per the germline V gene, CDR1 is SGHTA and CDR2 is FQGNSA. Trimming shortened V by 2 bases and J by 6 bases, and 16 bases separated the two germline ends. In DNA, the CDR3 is TGTGCCAGCAGCTTACTGGCAGGGGCGTATCATGGCTACACCTTC. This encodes CASSLLAGAYHGYTF.

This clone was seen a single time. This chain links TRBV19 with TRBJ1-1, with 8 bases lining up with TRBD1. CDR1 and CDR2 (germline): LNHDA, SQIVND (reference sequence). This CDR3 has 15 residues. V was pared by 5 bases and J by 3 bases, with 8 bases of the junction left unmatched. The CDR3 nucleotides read TGTGCCAGTAGTTCGACAGGGGAGTGGTACACTGAAGCTTTCTTT. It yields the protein CASSSTGEWYTEAFF. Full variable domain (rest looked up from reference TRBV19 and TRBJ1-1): DGGITQSPKYLFRKEGQNVTLSCEQNLNHDAMYWYRQDPGQGLRLIYYSQIVNDFQKGDIAEGYSVSREKKESFPLTVTSAQKNPTAFYLCASSSTGEWYTEAFFGQGTRLTVV.

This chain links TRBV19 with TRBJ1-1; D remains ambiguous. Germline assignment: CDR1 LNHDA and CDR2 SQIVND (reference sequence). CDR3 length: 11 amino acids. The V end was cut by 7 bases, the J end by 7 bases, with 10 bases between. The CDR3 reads CASTAGFEAFF. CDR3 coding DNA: TGTGCCAGTACCGCAGGTTTTGAAGCTTTCTTT.